The 26 T cell receptor beta chains listed next were all sequenced from one sample in a study of shared clonotypes between healthy human individuals (dated by TCRdb to 2020 to 2022). The receptor library was made with the immunoSEQ multiplex PCR assay. Here the immuneACCESS table is served through TCRdb, limited to in-frame sequences with V and J called. Missing clones are a known gap in these copies; in checked studies unresolved V genes cover under half, and the rest lacks a known reason. The sample data list approximately 1.1 million clones, and around 78% of these were observed just once. Under 0.6% of the sample belongs to the ten largest clones. The sequenced sample was memory CD4+ T cells from PBMCs. The cell subset or site label for this specimen denotes: CD45RA-negative fraction. The receptor set was obtained from a man younger than 35 in good health. Some clones in this sample may be carry-over from other donors' samples.

This clone was picked up many times. CDR3 in DNA: TGTGCCAGCAGCCGCGGACAGGGTGGGGAGACCCAGTACTTC. Its translation: CASSRGQGGETQYF. This chain joins TRBV5-8 and TRBJ2-5, with TRBD1 matching 8 bases. V trimming: 4 bases; J trimming: 5 bases; junction bases outside the gene matches: 7. This CDR3 is 14 amino acids long. CDR1 and CDR2 (germline): SGHTS, YDEGEE. Filled out from reference TRBV5-8 and TRBJ2-5, the complete variable domain reads EAGVTQSPTHLIKTRGQQATLRCSPISGHTSVYWYQQALGLGLQFLLWYDEGEERNRGNFPPRFSGRQFPNYSSELNVNALELEDSALYLCASSRGQGGETQYFGPGTRLLVL.

The chain combines TRBV6-4 with TRBJ2-3, with 7 bases matching TRBD2. This CDR3 is built from 15 residues. Germline CDR1 is MRHNA and CDR2 is SNTAGT. V lost 7 bases, J lost 6 bases, and 13 bases stayed unmatched. The DNA of the CDR3 is TGTGCCAGCAAGGCGACTAGCCTCCCGTCGGATACGCAGTATTTT. It yields the protein CASKATSLPSDTQYF.

This clone has more than one count but fewer than ten. Other DNA sequences in this specimen translate into the identical CDR3. The chain links TRBV28 to TRBJ1-5; the match to TRBD1 covers 8 bases. The CDR3 loop spans 16 amino acids. Trimming at V came to 2 bases and at J to 0 bases, leaving 3 bases not matched to a gene. Germline values: CDR1 MDHEN, CDR2 SYDVKM. The CDR3 nucleotides are TGTGCCAGCAGTTTAATCGGACAGGGTAGCAATCAGCCCCAGCATTTT. Protein sequence: CASSLIGQGSNQPQHF.

This rearrangement joins TRBV30 to TRBJ1-2; D gene uncertain. This CDR3 has 13 residues. CDR1 and CDR2 from the germline V gene are GTSNPN and SVGIG (reference sequence). V lost 0 bases and J 8 bases, leaving 13 bases between the germline ends. CDR3 DNA sequence: TGTGCCTGGAGTGTACAAGGGTCCTTGGGCTACACCTTC. The encoded protein is CAWSVQGSLGYTF.

The rearrangement joins TRBV7-2 to TRBJ2-7, with D possibly TRBD2 on 5 matching bases. The CDR3 has 16 amino acids. Per the germline V gene, CDR1 is SGHTA and CDR2 is FQGNSA. The ends were cut back, 2 bases at V and 0 bases at J, with 14 bases in the middle. The CDR3 sequence: CASSLTSLASSYEQYF. For the CDR3, the DNA is TGTGCCAGCAGCTTAACAAGCCTAGCCAGCTCCTACGAGCAGTACTTC.

The chain is built from TRBV19 and TRBJ2-7; either TRBD1 or TRBD2 may fit D (5 bases each). CDR1 LNHDA and CDR2 SQIVND come from the germline V gene (reference sequence). V was shortened by 3 bases and J by 5 bases, with 17 bases between the two germline ends. The CDR3 extends over 15 amino acids. CDR3 loop: CASSIILIGTHEQYF. CDR3 DNA sequence: TGTGCCAGTAGTATTATCCTAATTGGGACCCACGAGCAGTACTTC.

The V call is TRBV6-5, the J call TRBJ1-1, with D possibly TRBD1 on 5 matching bases. Trimming took 6 bases from V and 2 from J, leaving 10 bases between them. The V gene's germline CDR1 is MNHEY and CDR2 SVGAGI. The CDR3 consists of 13 residues. DNA for the CDR3: TGTGCCAGCAGCCGACAGATTAACACTGAAGCTTTCTTT. Protein: CASSRQINTEAFF.

The chain employs TRBV19 and TRBJ2-2; 7 bases match TRBD2. CDR1 and CDR2 from the germline V gene are LNHDA and SQIVND (reference sequence). The CDR3 contains 16 residues. Germline trimming cut 7 bases from V and 3 bases from J; bases unmatched to any gene: 11. The DNA for the CDR3 is TGTGCCAGTAAGGGCAGGGAGGGATGGGACACCGGGGAGCTGTTTTTT. This translates into CASKGREGWDTGELFF.

The V gene is TRBV7-9, the J gene TRBJ2-3, with D hard to call. The germline V gene encodes CDR1 SEHNR and CDR2 FQNEAQ (reference sequence). V dropped 1 base and J dropped 4 bases, with 3 bases sitting between them. CDR3 size: 12 residues. CDR3 bases: TGTGCCAGCAGCTTAGTCCCAGATACGCAGTATTTT. Amino acid sequence: CASSLVPDTQYF.

The chain carries TRBV27 and TRBJ2-7; TRBD1 or TRBD2 may be the D gene (5 bases each). This CDR3 comprises 15 residues. The germline CDR1 and CDR2 sequences are MNHEY and SMNVEV (reference sequence). V was trimmed by 4 bases and J by 0 bases, leaving 13 bases between them. CDR3: CASSSLGAASYEQYF. The CDR3 coding sequence is TGTGCCAGCAGTTCCCTCGGGGCAGCCTCCTACGAGCAGTACTTC.

The genes are TRBV6-5 and TRBJ1-4; D remains ambiguous. This CDR3 contains 15 residues. The V and J ends lost 5 bases and 8 bases respectively, with 18 bases between them. Germline V gives CDR1 MNHEY, CDR2 SVGAGI. In DNA, the CDR3 is TGTGCCAGCAGTGCCGCGACGGGTTCTCGGGAAAAACTGTTTTTT. It specifies CASSAATGSREKLFF.

The rearrangement joins TRBV5-4 to TRBJ2-7; no clear D gene. Germline CDR1 is SGHNT and CDR2 is YYREEE (reference sequence). The CDR3 loop spans 12 amino acids. V was clipped by 0 bases and J by 4 bases, with 5 bases between them. CDR3 nucleotides: TGTGCCAGCAGCTTGGTTGGGTACGAGCAGTACTTC. This encodes CASSLVGYEQYF.

The chain combines TRBV15 with TRBJ1-4; D is ambiguous. This CDR3 spans 16 amino acids. Germline V lookup: CDR1 LNHNV, CDR2 YYDKDF (reference sequence). Trimming removed 1 base from V and 3 bases from J, with 12 bases in between. The CDR3 bases are TGTGCCACCAGCAGAGCTGGGGTGTTGTCTAATGAAAAACTGTTTTTT. Protein sequence: CATSRAGVLSNEKLFF.

This clone has just one count. This chain links TRBV7-2 with TRBJ1-1; 8 bases agree with TRBD1. V lost 5 bases and J lost 3; bases outside the gene matches: 5. CDR3 length equals 14 residues. Germline lookup yields CDR1 SGHTA and CDR2 FQGNSA. The CDR3 region has the DNA TGTGCCAGCAGCCTCCGGACAGGGTACACTGAAGCTTTCTTT. Residues: CASSLRTGYTEAFF.

The V gene is TRBV29-1, the J gene TRBJ2-5; D perhaps matches TRBD2 (6 bases). The DNA end favors TRBJ2-7, so the J call may be wrong. Germline assignment: CDR1 SQVTM and CDR2 ANQGSEA. The CDR3 is made up of 14 amino acids. CDR3 nucleotides: TGCAGCGTTTGGGGAGGCCATTTAGTGGACGAGCAGTACTTC. Residues: CSVWGGHLVDEQYF.

About this clone: In the same sample, other DNA sequences code for this CDR3. The chain is built from TRBV5-1 and TRBJ2-5; D gene ambiguous. The V gene lost 1 base and the J gene lost 5 bases, with 9 bases spanning the gap. Per the germline V gene, CDR1 is SGHRS and CDR2 is YFSETQ. The CDR3 sequence is 13 residues long. CDR3 protein: CASSLPGEETQYF. CDR3 nucleotide sequence: TGCGCCAGCAGCTTGCCGGGTGAGGAGACCCAGTACTTC.

This sequence joins TRBV19 and TRBJ2-1; 7 nucleotides line up with TRBD2. The CDR3 consists of 17 residues. The trim removed 4 bases at V and 8 bases at J, leaving 17 bases unmatched. Germline-derived CDR1 and CDR2 are LNHDA and SQIVND (reference sequence). The CDR3 sequence: CASSTEALGAGRDEQFF. The CDR3 nucleotides are TGTGCCAGTAGTACTGAAGCCCTAGGAGCGGGAAGGGATGAGCAGTTCTTC.

V is TRBV6-1 and J is TRBJ2-5; unclear D gene. Germline lookup yields CDR1 MNHNS and CDR2 SASEGT. The CDR3 sequence is 16 residues long. V was pared by 3 bases and J by 1 base, with 15 bases between. The CDR3 protein is CASSEEKWRPQETQYF. CDR3 in DNA: TGTGCCAGCAGTGAGGAAAAGTGGCGGCCCCAAGAGACCCAGTACTTC.

The rearrangement joins TRBV5-1 to TRBJ1-5; D remains ambiguous. V gave up 5 bases and J gave up 0 bases, with 9 bases separating them. This CDR3 spans 14 amino acids. Germline values: CDR1 SGHRS, CDR2 YFSETQ. The CDR3 nucleotides read TGCGCCAGCAGGGAGGGTCCTAGCAATCAGCCCCAGCATTTT. Encoded protein: CASREGPSNQPQHF.

This chain links TRBV2 with TRBJ2-5; no clear D gene. This CDR3 region has 14 residues. Germline V gene data show CDR1 as SNHLY and CDR2 as FYNNEI. Trimming cost V 3 bases and J 0 bases, with 8 bases left between them. The CDR3 DNA sequence: TGTGCCAGCAGTGAGATAACGTACCAAGAGACCCAGTACTTC. Protein sequence: CASSEITYQETQYF.

The chain carries TRBV23-1 and TRBJ1-2, with 7 bases aligning to TRBD1. TRBV23-1 is an ORF for which the function is uncertain. The CDR3 is made up of 12 amino acids. Trimming took 8 bases from V and 7 from J; bases not matched to a gene: 7. The CDR3 protein is CASVTGDRGYTF. CDR3 sequence (DNA): TGCGCCAGCGTTACAGGGGATCGTGGCTACACCTTC.

The chain is built from TRBV7-3 and TRBJ2-7, with D perhaps matching TRBD1 (7 bases). CDR3 length equals 13 residues. Trimming pared 8 bases from V and 4 bases from J, leaving 15 bases between. CDR1 SGHTA and CDR2 FQGTGA come from the germline V gene. The CDR3 coding sequence is TGTGCCAGCGCGGAGGGGGCCCTATACGAGCAGTACTTC. Encoded protein: CASAEGALYEQYF.

As regards this clone: Given a much more abundant clone one base away, this may be a read error. The rearrangement links TRBV11-2 to TRBJ1-5; D call uncertain. V was pared by 4 bases and J by 0 bases, with 1 base between. Germline CDR1 SGHAT, CDR2 FQNNGV. The CDR3 is 12 amino acids. The CDR3 region is CASSYSNQPQHF. The CDR3 nucleotides read TGTGCCAGCAGCTATAGCAATCAGCCCCAGCATTTT. The full variable domain, in which reference TRBV11-2 and TRBJ1-5 provide the parts outside the CDR3, is EAGVAQSPRYKIIEKRQSVAFWCNPISGHATLYWYQQILGQGPKLLIQFQNNGVVDDSQLPKDRFSAERLKGVDSTLKIQPAKLEDSAVYLCASSYSNQPQHFGDGTRLSIL.

V is TRBV28 and J is TRBJ2-5; 9 nucleotides match TRBD2. The CDR3 is 14 amino acids. CDR1 is MDHEN and CDR2 is SYDVKM in the germline V gene. V lost 5 bases and J lost 4; bases outside the gene matches: 5. The CDR3 sequence is CASSPLLAGETQYF. CDR3 bases: TGTGCCAGCAGTCCCCTACTAGCGGGAGAGACCCAGTACTTC.

In its sample, this clone was seen once. The chain carries TRBV27 and TRBJ2-5; 7 bases are a match to TRBD2. Trimming removed 5 bases from V and 3 bases from J; junction bases left unmatched: 3. From germline, CDR1 is MNHEY and CDR2 SMNVEV (reference sequence). The CDR3 extends over 13 amino acids. The CDR3 DNA reads as TGTGCCAGCAGTAGGGCGGGGGAAGAGACCCAGTACTTC. Translating it yields CASSRAGEETQYF.

The genes are TRBV29-1 and TRBJ2-1; D may be TRBD2 (6 bases). The CDR3 totals 16 residues. Germline V gene lookup returns CDR1 SQVTM and CDR2 ANQGSEA. Trimming removed 1 base from V and 1 base from J, with 14 bases in between. CDR3 nucleotide sequence: TGCAGCGTTGAAGGGGCCTTACTAGCTTCCTACAATGAGCAGTTCTTC. This gives the protein CSVEGALLASYNEQFF.